A selection of T cell receptor beta chains follows, all from one sample in a study of shared clonotypes between healthy human individuals. TCRdb's table, derived via immunoSEQ multiplex PCR, lists solely in-frame clones and lacks some. The sample lists roughly 810,000 clones, 95% to 97% occurring once. Sequenced material: naive CD8+ T cells sorted from blood. These receptors all stem from a young man in good health. Both conserved end residues are part of each CDR3. Each record gives: V gene, D gene, clone size, J gene, CDR3 protein, CDR3 DNA. The D gene is left open where the match is weak. Size values are once, few and many counts, or a class for expanded clones, and some rows have none.

V gene: TRBV27; D gene: TRBD2; clone size: once; J gene: TRBJ2-5; CDR3 protein: CASSLSGLAGGGETQYF; CDR3 DNA: TGTGCCAGCAGTCTATCGGGACTAGCGGGAGGAGGAGAGACCCAGTACTTC
V gene: TRBV28; D gene: -; clone size: -; J gene: TRBJ2-1; CDR3 protein: CASSLLPFERNDYNEQFF; CDR3 DNA: TGTGCCAGCAGTTTATTACCCTTTGAGCGGAACGATTACAATGAGCAGTTCTTC
V gene: TRBV19; D gene: TRBD2; clone size: -; J gene: TRBJ2-7; CDR3 protein: CASSVALAGSSYEQYF; CDR3 DNA: TGTGCCAGTAGTGTGGCCCTAGCGGGGAGCTCCTACGAGCAGTACTTC
V gene: TRBV29-1; D gene: -; clone size: -; J gene: TRBJ1-1; CDR3 protein: CSVEGGRTEAFF; CDR3 DNA: TGCAGCGTTGAAGGGGGCAGAACTGAAGCTTTCTTT
V gene: TRBV2; D gene: TRBD2; clone size: -; J gene: TRBJ2-3; CDR3 protein: CASLGVAGALSQYF; CDR3 DNA: TGTGCCAGCTTGGGTGTAGCGGGAGCTCTCTCGCAGTATTTT
V gene: TRBV11-2; D gene: -; clone size: -; J gene: TRBJ2-7; CDR3 protein: CASRSLQGRYEQYF; CDR3 DNA: TGTGCCAGCAGATCTCTACAGGGGAGGTACGAGCAGTACTTC
V gene: TRBV10-3; D gene: TRBD2; clone size: -; J gene: TRBJ2-5; CDR3 protein: CAISEGLAGVAVQETQYF; CDR3 DNA: TGTGCCATCAGTGAGGGCCTAGCGGGAGTTGCCGTACAAGAGACCCAGTACTTC
V gene: TRBV6-5; D gene: TRBD2; clone size: -; J gene: TRBJ2-7; CDR3 protein: CASSLSAGGPGEQYF; CDR3 DNA: TGTGCCAGCAGTCTCTCAGCGGGAGGGCCGGGAGAGCAGTACTTC
V gene: TRBV27; D gene: -; clone size: once; J gene: TRBJ2-1; CDR3 protein: CASSPGRNEQFF; CDR3 DNA: TGTGCCAGCAGTCCGGGAAGGAATGAGCAGTTCTTC
V gene: TRBV30; D gene: -; clone size: -; J gene: TRBJ2-1; CDR3 protein: CAWSVQWENDEQFF; CDR3 DNA: TGTGCCTGGAGTGTACAGTGGGAGAATGATGAGCAGTTCTTC
V gene: TRBV14; D gene: TRBD1; clone size: -; J gene: TRBJ2-7; CDR3 protein: CASSHPRTGGYEQYF; CDR3 DNA: TGTGCCAGCAGCCACCCCCGGACAGGGGGCTACGAGCAGTACTTC
V gene: TRBV27; D gene: TRBD2; clone size: -; J gene: TRBJ2-1; CDR3 protein: CASSWASGSVVNEQFF; CDR3 DNA: TGTGCCAGCAGTTGGGCTAGCGGGAGTGTGGTCAATGAGCAGTTCTTC
V gene: TRBV7-9; D gene: -; clone size: -; J gene: TRBJ1-2; CDR3 protein: CASSPGGDGYTF; CDR3 DNA: TGTGCCAGCAGCCCGGGGGGGGATGGCTACACCTTC
V gene: TRBV5-5; D gene: -; clone size: -; J gene: TRBJ2-1; CDR3 protein: CASSVWDGDEQFF; CDR3 DNA: TGTGCCAGCAGCGTGTGGGATGGCGATGAGCAGTTCTTC
V gene: TRBV6-4; D gene: -; clone size: -; J gene: TRBJ2-7; CDR3 protein: CASRRGSNYEQYF; CDR3 DNA: TGTGCCAGCAGGAGAGGATCCAACTACGAGCAGTACTTC
V gene: TRBV18; D gene: -; clone size: -; J gene: TRBJ2-7; CDR3 protein: CASSPGGPSYEQYF; CDR3 DNA: TGTGCCAGCTCACCCGGAGGGCCCTCCTACGAGCAGTACTTC
V gene: TRBV18; D gene: -; clone size: -; J gene: TRBJ1-1; CDR3 protein: CASSRPRGEAFF; CDR3 DNA: TGTGCCAGCTCACGACCGAGGGGGGAAGCTTTCTTT
V gene: TRBV7-9; D gene: TRBD2; clone size: -; J gene: TRBJ2-5; CDR3 protein: CASSFRLAGGQETQYF; CDR3 DNA: TGTGCCAGCAGCTTTAGACTAGCGGGAGGCCAAGAGACCCAGTACTTC
V gene: TRBV5-4; D gene: TRBD2; clone size: -; J gene: TRBJ2-3; CDR3 protein: CASSSVAGVGPDTQYF; CDR3 DNA: TGTGCCAGCAGCTCCGTAGCGGGAGTCGGGCCAGATACGCAGTATTTT
V gene: TRBV6-6; D gene: -; clone size: -; J gene: TRBJ2-7; CDR3 protein: CASSYSSYEQYF; CDR3 DNA: TGTGCCAGCAGTTACTCGAGTTACGAGCAGTACTTC
V gene: TRBV4-1; D gene: TRBD2; clone size: -; J gene: TRBJ2-1; CDR3 protein: CASSQDLTGTSGSNEQFF; CDR3 DNA: TGCGCCAGCAGCCAAGATTTGACCGGGACTAGCGGGAGCAATGAGCAGTTCTTC
V gene: TRBV9; D gene: -; clone size: -; J gene: TRBJ2-7; CDR3 protein: CASSVGRDYEQYF; CDR3 DNA: TGTGCCAGCAGCGTAGGCCGGGATTACGAGCAGTACTTC
V gene: TRBV15; D gene: -; clone size: -; J gene: TRBJ2-3; CDR3 protein: CATSRAGRQGTDTQYF; CDR3 DNA: TGTGCCACCAGCAGAGCGGGTCGGCAGGGCACAGATACGCAGTATTTT
V gene: TRBV28; D gene: -; clone size: -; J gene: TRBJ1-4; CDR3 protein: CASSTTANEKLFF; CDR3 DNA: TGTGCCAGCAGTACCACGGCGAATGAAAAACTGTTTTTT
V gene: TRBV5-5; D gene: -; clone size: -; J gene: TRBJ2-7; CDR3 protein: CASSFGQGTYEQYF; CDR3 DNA: TGTGCCAGCAGCTTCGGGCAGGGGACCTACGAGCAGTACTTC
V gene: TRBV28; D gene: TRBD1; clone size: -; J gene: TRBJ1-1; CDR3 protein: CASSGQGMNTEAFF; CDR3 DNA: TGTGCCAGCAGTGGACAGGGAATGAACACTGAAGCTTTCTTT
V gene: TRBV6-6; D gene: TRBD2; clone size: -; J gene: TRBJ2-7; CDR3 protein: CASSSAGVVYEQYF; CDR3 DNA: TGTGCCAGCAGTTCAGCGGGAGTCGTTTACGAGCAGTACTTC
V gene: TRBV7-9; D gene: -; clone size: -; J gene: TRBJ2-1; CDR3 protein: CASSLAGGNEQFF; CDR3 DNA: TGTGCCAGCAGCTTAGCGGGGGGAAATGAGCAGTTCTTC
V gene: TRBV7-9; D gene: -; clone size: -; J gene: TRBJ1-4; CDR3 protein: CASRPGPPNEKLFF; CDR3 DNA: TGTGCCAGCAGGCCGGGACCGCCTAATGAAAAACTGTTTTTT
V gene: TRBV13; D gene: -; clone size: -; J gene: TRBJ1-5; CDR3 protein: CASSLELFAVGQPQHF; CDR3 DNA: TGTGCCAGCAGCTTAGAACTCTTTGCGGTAGGACAGCCCCAGCATTTT
V gene: TRBV6-4; D gene: TRBD2; clone size: -; J gene: TRBJ2-3; CDR3 protein: CASSLTSGKTDTQYF; CDR3 DNA: TGTGCCAGCAGTTTGACTAGCGGGAAAACAGATACGCAGTATTTT
V gene: TRBV6-5; D gene: -; clone size: -; J gene: TRBJ2-6; CDR3 protein: CASSTDSSGANVLTF; CDR3 DNA: TGTGCCAGCAGCACCGATAGCTCTGGGGCCAACGTCCTGACTTTC
V gene: TRBV5-1; D gene: TRBD2; clone size: -; J gene: TRBJ2-2; CDR3 protein: CASRAAVAGANTGELFF; CDR3 DNA: TGCGCCAGCAGGGCCGCCGTAGCGGGCGCGAACACCGGGGAGCTGTTTTTT
V gene: TRBV5-6; D gene: TRBD2; clone size: -; J gene: TRBJ2-6; CDR3 protein: CASSLPGLANSGANVLTF; CDR3 DNA: TGTGCCAGCAGCTTACCGGGACTAGCGAACTCTGGGGCCAACGTCCTGACTTTC
V gene: TRBV28; D gene: -; clone size: -; J gene: TRBJ1-5; CDR3 protein: CASSPDRLNQPQHF; CDR3 DNA: TGTGCCAGCAGCCCCGACAGGCTCAATCAGCCCCAGCATTTT
V gene: TRBV7-2; D gene: -; clone size: -; J gene: TRBJ2-3; CDR3 protein: CASSDDRGSADTQYF; CDR3 DNA: TGTGCCAGCAGCGACGATCGGGGGAGCGCAGATACGCAGTATTTT
V gene: TRBV7-9; D gene: TRBD1; clone size: -; J gene: TRBJ2-7; CDR3 protein: CASSNRDSYEQYF; CDR3 DNA: TGTGCCAGCAGCAATAGGGACAGCTACGAGCAGTACTTC
V gene: TRBV7-9; D gene: TRBD1; clone size: -; J gene: TRBJ2-1; CDR3 protein: CASSAAGGSYNEQFF; CDR3 DNA: TGTGCCAGCAGCGCCGCAGGGGGATCCTACAATGAGCAGTTCTTC
V gene: TRBV7-6; D gene: TRBD2; clone size: -; J gene: TRBJ2-7; CDR3 protein: CASSLEAGGSYEQYF; CDR3 DNA: TGTGCCAGCAGCTTAGAAGCGGGAGGGTCCTACGAGCAGTACTTC
V gene: TRBV11-3; D gene: TRBD2; clone size: once; J gene: TRBJ2-1; CDR3 protein: CASSPSGGRAFNEQFF; CDR3 DNA: TGTGCCAGCAGCCCCTCCGGCGGGAGGGCCTTCAATGAGCAGTTCTTC
V gene: TRBV5-8; D gene: TRBD1; clone size: -; J gene: TRBJ2-7; CDR3 protein: CASSAWGQGSHEQYF; CDR3 DNA: TGTGCCAGCAGCGCCTGGGGACAGGGAAGCCACGAGCAGTACTTC
V gene: TRBV9; D gene: -; clone size: -; J gene: TRBJ2-1; CDR3 protein: CASSVEGLHTEQFF; CDR3 DNA: TGTGCCAGCAGCGTAGAGGGGCTACATACGGAGCAGTTCTTC
V gene: TRBV5-1; D gene: -; clone size: -; J gene: TRBJ1-3; CDR3 protein: CASSLALGGGNTIYF; CDR3 DNA: TGCGCCAGCAGCTTGGCACTTGGGGGCGGAAACACCATATATTTT
V gene: TRBV6-1; D gene: -; clone size: -; J gene: TRBJ2-1; CDR3 protein: CASSGVTGSYYNEQFF; CDR3 DNA: TGTGCCAGCAGTGGGGTAACAGGGTCGTACTACAATGAGCAGTTCTTC
V gene: TRBV4-1; D gene: -; clone size: -; J gene: TRBJ2-1; CDR3 protein: CASSPPLLGNEQFF; CDR3 DNA: TGCGCCAGCAGCCCCCCTCTATTGGGCAATGAGCAGTTCTTC
V gene: TRBV7-9; D gene: TRBD2; clone size: -; J gene: TRBJ2-7; CDR3 protein: CASSLSGRATYEQYF; CDR3 DNA: TGTGCCAGCAGCTTAAGTGGGAGGGCCACCTACGAGCAGTACTTC
V gene: TRBV7-9; D gene: -; clone size: -; J gene: TRBJ1-2; CDR3 protein: CASSLTLYGYTF; CDR3 DNA: TGTGCCAGCAGCTTGACTCTTTATGGCTACACCTTC
V gene: TRBV30; D gene: -; clone size: -; J gene: TRBJ2-7; CDR3 protein: CAWSVFPGVLYEQYF; CDR3 DNA: TGTGCCTGGAGTGTCTTCCCAGGTGTACTCTACGAGCAGTACTTC
V gene: TRBV7-4; D gene: -; clone size: -; J gene: TRBJ2-6; CDR3 protein: CASSSQSRANVLTF; CDR3 DNA: TGTGCCAGCAGCTCACAAAGTCGGGCCAACGTCCTGACTTTC
V gene: TRBV19; D gene: TRBD1; clone size: -; J gene: TRBJ2-1; CDR3 protein: CASNWGQGNEQFF; CDR3 DNA: TGTGCCAGTAACTGGGGACAGGGGAATGAGCAGTTCTTC
V gene: TRBV10-3; D gene: TRBD1; clone size: once; J gene: TRBJ2-7; CDR3 protein: CATRTGVLEQYF; CDR3 DNA: TGTGCCACCAGGACAGGGGTACTCGAGCAGTACTTC